This T cell receptor (beta chain) derives from a study of T cells in tumors after PD-1 blockade. Germline-derived CDR1 and CDR2 are LNHDA and SQIVND (reference sequence). The CDR3 is 15 amino acids. V gave up 7 bases and J gave up 5 bases, with 21 bases separating them. Regarding the study as a whole: Most post-therapy expanded exhausted CD8+ clones were new, undetected before treatment.

Profiling relied on immunoSEQ multiplex PCR, and the TCRdb table lists in-frame clones only, not all of them. The sample includes 11,000 to 15,000 clones, about 66% seen only once; the top ten take roughly 30%. Squamous cell carcinoma tissue after treatment was collected an average of 31 days into therapy. About this clone itself: As yet, its antigen is unknown.

V and J are TRBV19 and TRBJ2-7; maybe TRBD2 (5 bases). Sample: tumor tissue, taken after anti-PD-1 treatment. This clonotype was sampled from a human donor with cutaneous squamous cell carcinoma. DNA of the CDR3: TGTGCCAGTACCCGGGATTCGATTTTTAGCGACGAGCAGTACTTC. Residues: CASTRDSIFSDEQYF.